This T cell receptor (beta chain) derives from a study of OX40 agonist ivuxolimab in advanced cancers. The germline V gene has CDR1 SSHAT and CDR2 FNYEAQ (reference sequence). J was trimmed by 9 bases and V by 3 bases; bases with no gene match: 14. There are 16 residues in the CDR3. Profiling relied on immunoSEQ multiplex PCR, and the TCRdb table lists in-frame clones only, not all of them. The table has around 49,000 clones, approximately 88% seen once. The clonotype comes from an adult with an advanced solid tumor such as melanoma, head and neck, liver or kidney cancer. The rearrangement joins TRBV7-7 to TRBJ2-1; 7 bases match TRBD2. Source: CD4+ or CD8+ T cells sorted from blood, taken in a trial of the OX40 agonist ivuxolimab. CDR3 nucleotides: TGTGCCAGCAGCTTTGGACGGGAGGAGCGGGTAGGTGAGCAGTTCTTC. Amino acid sequence: CASSFGREERVGEQFF.